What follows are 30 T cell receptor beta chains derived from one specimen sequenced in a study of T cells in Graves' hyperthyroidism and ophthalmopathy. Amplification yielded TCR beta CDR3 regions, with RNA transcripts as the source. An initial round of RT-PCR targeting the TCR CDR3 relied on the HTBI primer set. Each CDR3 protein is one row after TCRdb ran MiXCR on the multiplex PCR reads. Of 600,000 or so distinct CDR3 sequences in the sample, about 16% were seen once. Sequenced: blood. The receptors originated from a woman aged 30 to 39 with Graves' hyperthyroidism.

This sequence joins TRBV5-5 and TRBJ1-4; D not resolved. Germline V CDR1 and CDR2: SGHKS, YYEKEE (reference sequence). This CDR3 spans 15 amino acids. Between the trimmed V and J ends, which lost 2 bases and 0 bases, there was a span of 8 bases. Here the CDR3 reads CASSFSPATNEKLFF. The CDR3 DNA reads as TGTGCCAGCAGCTTTAGCCCCGCAACTAATGAAAAACTGTTTTTT.

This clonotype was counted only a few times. CDR3 loop: CASSLARGQTNTEAFF. CDR3 sequence (DNA): TGTGCCAGCAGCTTAGCGCGTGGGCAGACGAACACTGAAGCTTTCTTT. The chain has TRBV7-9 and TRBJ1-1; D is undetermined. V dropped 0 bases and J dropped 1 base, with 12 bases sitting between them. The V gene's germline CDR1 is SEHNR and CDR2 FQNEAQ (reference sequence). This CDR3 has 16 amino acids.

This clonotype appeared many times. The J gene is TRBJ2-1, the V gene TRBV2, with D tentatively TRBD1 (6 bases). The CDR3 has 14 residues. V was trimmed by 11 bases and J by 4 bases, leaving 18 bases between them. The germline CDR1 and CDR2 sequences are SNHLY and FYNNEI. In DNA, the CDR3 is TGTGCCCGAGCCGAAACTAGGGGGTACAATGAGCAGTTCTTC. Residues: CARAETRGYNEQFF. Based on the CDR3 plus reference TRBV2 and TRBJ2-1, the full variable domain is EPEVTQTPSHQVTQMGQEVILRCVPISNHLYFYWYRQILGQKVEFLVSFYNNEISEKSEIFDDQFSVERPDGSNFTLKIRSTKLEDSAMYFCARAETRGYNEQFFGPGTRLTVL.

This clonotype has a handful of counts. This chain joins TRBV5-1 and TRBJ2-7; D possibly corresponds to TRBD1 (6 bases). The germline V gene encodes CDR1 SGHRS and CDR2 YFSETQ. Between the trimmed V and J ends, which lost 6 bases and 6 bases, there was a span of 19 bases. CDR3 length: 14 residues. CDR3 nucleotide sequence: TGCGCCAGCAATTCAGGGGAACCGGCTATCGAGCAGTACTTC. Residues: CASNSGEPAIEQYF. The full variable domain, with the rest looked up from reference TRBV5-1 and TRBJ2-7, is KAGVTQTPRYLIKTRGQQVTLSCSPISGHRSVSWYQQTPGQGLQFLFEYFSETQRNKGNFPGRFSGRQFSNSRSEMNVSTLELGDSALYLCASNSGEPAIEQYFGPGTRLTVT.

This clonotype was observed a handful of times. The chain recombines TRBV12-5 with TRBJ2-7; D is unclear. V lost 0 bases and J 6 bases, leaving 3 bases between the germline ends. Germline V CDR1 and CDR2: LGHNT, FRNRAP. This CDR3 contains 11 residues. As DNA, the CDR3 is TGTGCTAGTGGTTTGGTACGCGAGCAGTACTTC. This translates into CASGLVREQYF.

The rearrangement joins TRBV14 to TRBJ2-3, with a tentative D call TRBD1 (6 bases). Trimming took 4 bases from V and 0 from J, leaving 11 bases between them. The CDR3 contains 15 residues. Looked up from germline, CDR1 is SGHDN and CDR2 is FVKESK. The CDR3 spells CASSPGTRSTDTQYF. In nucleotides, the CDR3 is TGTGCCAGCAGCCCGGGGACACGGAGCACAGATACGCAGTATTTT.

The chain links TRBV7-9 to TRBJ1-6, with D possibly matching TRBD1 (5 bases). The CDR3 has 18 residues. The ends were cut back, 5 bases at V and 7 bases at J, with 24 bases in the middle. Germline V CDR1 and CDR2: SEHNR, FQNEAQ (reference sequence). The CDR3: CASSRPGWDEGKNSPLHF. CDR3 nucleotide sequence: TGTGCCAGCAGCCGACCAGGGTGGGACGAGGGAAAGAATTCACCCCTCCACTTT. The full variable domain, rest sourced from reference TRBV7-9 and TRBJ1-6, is DTGVSQNPRHKITKRGQNVTFRCDPISEHNRLYWYRQTLGQGPEFLTYFQNEAQLEKSRLLSDRFSAERPKGSFSTLEIQRTEQGDSAMYLCASSRPGWDEGKNSPLHFGNGTRLTVT.

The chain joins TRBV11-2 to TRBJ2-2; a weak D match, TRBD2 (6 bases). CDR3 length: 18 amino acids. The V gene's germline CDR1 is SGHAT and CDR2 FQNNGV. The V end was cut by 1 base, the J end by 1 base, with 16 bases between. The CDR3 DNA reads TGTGCCAGCAGCTTAGTAGTATCGGGAGAGGTGAACACCGGGGAGCTGTTTTTT. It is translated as CASSLVVSGEVNTGELFF.

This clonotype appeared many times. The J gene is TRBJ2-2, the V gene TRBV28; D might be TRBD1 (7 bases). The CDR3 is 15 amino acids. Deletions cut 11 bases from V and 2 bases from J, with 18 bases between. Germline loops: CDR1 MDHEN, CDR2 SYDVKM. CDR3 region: CAVEGARLNTGELFF. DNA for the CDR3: TGTGCCGTGGAGGGGGCCCGCCTAAACACCGGGGAGCTGTTTTTT.

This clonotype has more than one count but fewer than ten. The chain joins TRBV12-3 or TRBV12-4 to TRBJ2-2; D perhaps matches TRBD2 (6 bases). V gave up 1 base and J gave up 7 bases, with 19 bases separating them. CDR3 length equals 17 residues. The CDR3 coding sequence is TGTGCCAGCAGTTTAGGGGGTATCGGGAGTGGCGGCGGGGAGCTGTTTTTT. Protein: CASSLGGIGSGGGELFF.

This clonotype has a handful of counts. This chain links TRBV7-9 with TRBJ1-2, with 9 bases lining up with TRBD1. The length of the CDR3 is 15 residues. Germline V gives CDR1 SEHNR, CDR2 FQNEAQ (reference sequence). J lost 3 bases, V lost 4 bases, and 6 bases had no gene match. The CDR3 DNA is TGTGCCAGCAGCTCGTCGGGACAGGGTGACTATGGCTACACCTTC. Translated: CASSSSGQGDYGYTF.

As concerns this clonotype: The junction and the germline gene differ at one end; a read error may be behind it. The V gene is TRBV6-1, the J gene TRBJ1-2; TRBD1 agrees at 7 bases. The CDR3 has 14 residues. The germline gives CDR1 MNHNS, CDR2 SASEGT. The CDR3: CASGGTGTAGGCTF. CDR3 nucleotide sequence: TGTGCCAGCGGGGGAACCGGGACAGCAGGTGGCTGCACCTTC.

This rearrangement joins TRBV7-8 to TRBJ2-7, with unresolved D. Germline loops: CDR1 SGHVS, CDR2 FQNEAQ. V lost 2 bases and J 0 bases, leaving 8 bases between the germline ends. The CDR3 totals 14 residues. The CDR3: CASSLYYGSYEQYF. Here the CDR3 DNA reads TGTGCCAGCAGCTTATACTACGGCTCCTACGAGCAGTACTTC.

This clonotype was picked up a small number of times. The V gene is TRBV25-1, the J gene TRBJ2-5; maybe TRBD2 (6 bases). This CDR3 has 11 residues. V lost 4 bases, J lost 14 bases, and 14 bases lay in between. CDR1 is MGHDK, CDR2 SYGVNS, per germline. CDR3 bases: TGTGCCAGCAGTGGGGCGGGGACGGTTTACTTC. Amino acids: CASSGAGTVYF.

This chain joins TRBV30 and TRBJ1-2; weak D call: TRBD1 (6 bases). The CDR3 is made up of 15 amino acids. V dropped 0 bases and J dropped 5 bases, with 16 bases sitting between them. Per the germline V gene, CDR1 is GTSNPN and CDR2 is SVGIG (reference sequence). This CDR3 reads CAWSVNGGSRYGYTF. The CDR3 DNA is TGTGCCTGGAGTGTAAACGGGGGCAGCCGATATGGCTACACCTTC.

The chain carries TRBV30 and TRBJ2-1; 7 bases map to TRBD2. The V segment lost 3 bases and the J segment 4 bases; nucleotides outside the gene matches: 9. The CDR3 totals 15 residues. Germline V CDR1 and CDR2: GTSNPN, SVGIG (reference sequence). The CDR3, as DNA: TGTGCCTGGAGAGGGAGGAAGCGGGGTTACAATGAGCAGTTCTTC. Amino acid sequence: CAWRGRKRGYNEQFF. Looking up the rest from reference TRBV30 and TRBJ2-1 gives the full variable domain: SQTIHQWPATLVQPVGSPLSLECTVEGTSNPNLYWYRQAAGRGLQLLFYSVGIGQISSEVPQNLSASRPQDRQFILSSKKLLLSDSGFYLCAWRGRKRGYNEQFFGPGTRLTVL.

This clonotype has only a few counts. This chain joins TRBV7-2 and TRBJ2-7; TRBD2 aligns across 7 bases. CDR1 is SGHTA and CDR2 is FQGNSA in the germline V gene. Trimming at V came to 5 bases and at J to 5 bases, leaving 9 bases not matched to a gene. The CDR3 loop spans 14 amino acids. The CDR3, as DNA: TGTGCCAGCAGCCTTAGGGAGGGTCCCCACGAGCAGTACTTC. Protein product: CASSLREGPHEQYF. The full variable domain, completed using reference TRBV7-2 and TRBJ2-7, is GAGVSQSPSNKVTEKGKDVELRCDPISGHTALYWYRQSLGQGLEFLIYFQGNSAPDKSGLPSDRFSAERTGGSVSTLTIQRTQQEDSAVYLCASSLREGPHEQYFGPGTRLTVT.

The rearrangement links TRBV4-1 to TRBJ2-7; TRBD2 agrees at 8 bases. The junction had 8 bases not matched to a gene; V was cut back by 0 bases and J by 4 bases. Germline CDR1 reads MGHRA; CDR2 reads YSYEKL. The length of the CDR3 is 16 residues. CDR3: CASSQDPREGPYEQYF. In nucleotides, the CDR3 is TGCGCCAGCAGCCAAGATCCCCGGGAGGGCCCGTACGAGCAGTACTTC.

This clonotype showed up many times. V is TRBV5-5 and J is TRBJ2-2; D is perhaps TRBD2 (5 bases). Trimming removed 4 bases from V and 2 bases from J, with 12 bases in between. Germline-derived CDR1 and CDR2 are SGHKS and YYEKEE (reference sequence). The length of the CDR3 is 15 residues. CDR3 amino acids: CASSKSGVNTGELFF. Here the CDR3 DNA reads TGTGCCAGCAGCAAGAGCGGAGTAAACACCGGGGAGCTGTTTTTT.

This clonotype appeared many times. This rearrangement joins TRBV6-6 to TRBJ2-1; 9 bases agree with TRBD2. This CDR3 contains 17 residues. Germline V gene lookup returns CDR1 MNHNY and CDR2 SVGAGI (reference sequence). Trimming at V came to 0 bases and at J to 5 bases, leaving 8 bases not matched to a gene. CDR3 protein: CASSYSGSGRKDNEQFF. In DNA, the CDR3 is TGTGCCAGCAGTTACTCGGGTAGCGGGAGAAAGGACAATGAGCAGTTCTTC.

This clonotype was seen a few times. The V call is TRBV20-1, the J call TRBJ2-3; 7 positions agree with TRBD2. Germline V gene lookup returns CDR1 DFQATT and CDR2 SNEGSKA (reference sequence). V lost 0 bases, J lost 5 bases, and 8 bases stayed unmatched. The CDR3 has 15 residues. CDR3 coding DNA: TGCAGTGCTAGAGATGCGGGAGAGGGTCAAGATACGCAGTATTTT. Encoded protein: CSARDAGEGQDTQYF.

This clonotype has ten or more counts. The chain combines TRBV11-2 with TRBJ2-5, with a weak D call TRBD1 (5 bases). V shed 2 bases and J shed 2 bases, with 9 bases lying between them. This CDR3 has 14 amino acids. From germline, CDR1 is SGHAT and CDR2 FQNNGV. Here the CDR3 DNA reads TGTGCCAGCAGCTTAAGTAGGGGTCAAGAGACCCAGTACTTC. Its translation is CASSLSRGQETQYF. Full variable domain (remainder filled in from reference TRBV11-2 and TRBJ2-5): EAGVAQSPRYKIIEKRQSVAFWCNPISGHATLYWYQQILGQGPKLLIQFQNNGVVDDSQLPKDRFSAERLKGVDSTLKIQPAKLEDSAVYLCASSLSRGQETQYFGPGTRLLVL.

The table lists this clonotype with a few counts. The CDR3 spells CATSEGSQQPQHF. CDR3 nucleotides: TGTGCCACTTCGGAAGGCAGTCAACAGCCCCAGCATTTT. The chain is built from TRBV15 and TRBJ1-5; D not certain. The germline CDR1 and CDR2 sequences are LNHNV and YYDKDF (reference sequence). V gave up 9 bases and J gave up 7 bases, with 16 bases separating them. CDR3 length: 13 residues.

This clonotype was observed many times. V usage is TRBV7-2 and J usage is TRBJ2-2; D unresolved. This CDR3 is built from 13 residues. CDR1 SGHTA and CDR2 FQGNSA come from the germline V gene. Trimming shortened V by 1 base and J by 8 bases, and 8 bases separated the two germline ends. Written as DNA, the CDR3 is TGTGCCAGCAGCTTAGTGGGTTTGGGGGAGCTGTTTTTT. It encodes CASSLVGLGELFF.

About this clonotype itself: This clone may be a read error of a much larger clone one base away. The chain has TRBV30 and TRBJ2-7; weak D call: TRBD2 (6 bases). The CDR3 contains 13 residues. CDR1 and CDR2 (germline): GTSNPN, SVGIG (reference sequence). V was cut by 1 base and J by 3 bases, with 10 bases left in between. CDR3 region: CAWSAGLDYEQYF. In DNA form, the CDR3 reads TGTGCCTGGAGTGCGGGACTTGACTACGAGCAGTACTTC.

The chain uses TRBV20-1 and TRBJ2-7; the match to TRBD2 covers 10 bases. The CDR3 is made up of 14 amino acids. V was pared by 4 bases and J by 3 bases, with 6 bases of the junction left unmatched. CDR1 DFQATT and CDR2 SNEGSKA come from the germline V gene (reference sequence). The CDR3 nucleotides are TGCAGTGCTAAATGGACTAGCGGTAGCTACGAGCAGTACTTC. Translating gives CSAKWTSGSYEQYF.

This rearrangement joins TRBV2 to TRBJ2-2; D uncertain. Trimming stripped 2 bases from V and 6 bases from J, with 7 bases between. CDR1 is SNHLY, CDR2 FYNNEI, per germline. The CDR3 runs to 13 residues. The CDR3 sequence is CASSERQAGELFF. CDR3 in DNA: TGTGCCAGCAGTGAACGTCAGGCCGGGGAGCTGTTTTTT.

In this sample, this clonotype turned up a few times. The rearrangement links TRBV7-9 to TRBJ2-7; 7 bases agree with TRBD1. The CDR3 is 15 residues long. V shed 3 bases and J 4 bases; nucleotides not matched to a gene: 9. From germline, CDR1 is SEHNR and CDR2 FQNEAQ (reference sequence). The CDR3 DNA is TGTGCCAGCAGCTTTACGAGACAGGGCGGGTACGAGCAGTACTTC. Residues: CASSFTRQGGYEQYF.

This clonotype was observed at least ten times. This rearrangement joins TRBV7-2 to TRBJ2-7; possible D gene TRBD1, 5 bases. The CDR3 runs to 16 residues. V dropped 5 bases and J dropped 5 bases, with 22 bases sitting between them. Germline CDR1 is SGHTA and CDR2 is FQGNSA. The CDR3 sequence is CASSPLTLGRAHEQYF. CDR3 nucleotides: TGTGCCAGCAGCCCTCTAACGCTTGGCAGGGCCCACGAGCAGTACTTC.

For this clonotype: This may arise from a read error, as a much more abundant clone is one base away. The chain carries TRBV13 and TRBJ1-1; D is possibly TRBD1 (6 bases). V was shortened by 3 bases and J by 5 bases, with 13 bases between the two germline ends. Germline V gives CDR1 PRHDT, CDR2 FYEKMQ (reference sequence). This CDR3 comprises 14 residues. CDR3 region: CASSFGGRWTEAFF. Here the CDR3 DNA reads TGTGCCAGCAGCTTCGGGGGGCGATGGACTGAAGCTTTCTTT.